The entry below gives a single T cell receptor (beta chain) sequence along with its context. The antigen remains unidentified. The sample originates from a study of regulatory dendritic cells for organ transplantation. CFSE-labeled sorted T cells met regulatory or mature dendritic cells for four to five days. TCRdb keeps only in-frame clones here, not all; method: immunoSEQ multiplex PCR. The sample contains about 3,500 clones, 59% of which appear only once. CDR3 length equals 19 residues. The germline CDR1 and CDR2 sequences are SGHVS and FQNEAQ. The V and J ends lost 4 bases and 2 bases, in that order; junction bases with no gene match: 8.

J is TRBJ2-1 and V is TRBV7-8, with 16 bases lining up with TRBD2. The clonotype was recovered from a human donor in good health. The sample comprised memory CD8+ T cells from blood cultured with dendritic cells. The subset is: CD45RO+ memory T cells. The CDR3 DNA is TGTGCCAGCAGCTCCACGGGGACTAGCGGGGGGGCCCCCTACAATGAGCAGTTCTTC. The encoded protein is CASSSTGTSGGAPYNEQFF. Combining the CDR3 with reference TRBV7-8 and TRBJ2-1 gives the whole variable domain GAGVSQSPRYKVAKRGQDVALRCDPISGHVSLFWYQQALGQGPEFLTYFQNEAQLDKSGLPSDRFFAERPEGSVSTLKIQRTQQEDSAVYLCASSSTGTSGGAPYNEQFFGPGTRLTVL.